One T cell receptor (beta chain) is described in this entry. As originally analysed: Amplification from reference gene primers served as the basis for estimated nucleated cell counts. TCRdb keeps only in-frame clones here, not all; method: immunoSEQ multiplex PCR. V, J and clone size reflect that table, while D and trimming were determined from the DNA. The table includes more than 45,000 clones, 90% to 95% detected once. The sample comes from a study of blood T cell repertoires in COVID-19. For the study at large: Specimens from acute and convalescent COVID-19 originated in the United States, Italy and Spain. PBMCs, B-cell-depleted T cells, or T cells were the source of the cDNA or gDNA that made up the material.

Germline assignment: CDR1 LGHDT and CDR2 YNNKEL (reference sequence). The CDR3 runs 15 residues. Trimming left V 1 base short and J 3 bases short, with 10 bases between. Sequencing used peripheral blood. The chain links TRBV3-1 (or the pseudogene TRBV3-2) to TRBJ2-1; a possible D gene is TRBD2 (5 bases). The sequence derives from a woman older than 75 with acute or convalescent COVID-19. The CDR3 bases are TGTGCCAGCAGCCAAGCGGGAAGGTTCTACAATGAGCAGTTCTTC. It encodes CASSQAGRFYNEQFF.